The 24 T cell receptor beta chains below come from one sample, sequenced in a study of blood T cell repertoires in COVID-19. Some clones are missing from TCRdb's copy, which holds only in-frame ones; the method was immunoSEQ multiplex PCR. The table has roughly 120,000 clones, about 85% seen once; the top ten hold around 3.4%. Sequencing used peripheral blood. These receptors all come from a man aged 35 to 55 with acute or convalescent COVID-19.

V usage is TRBV3-1 (or the pseudogene TRBV3-2) and J usage is TRBJ2-4, with a possible D match to TRBD1 (6 bases). The CDR3 is 17 amino acids. The ends were cut back, 4 bases at V and 3 bases at J, with 19 bases in the middle. The V gene's germline CDR1 is LGHDT and CDR2 YNNKEL (reference sequence). CDR3: CASSPQVTGWGKNIQYF. The CDR3 DNA reads TGTGCCAGCAGCCCGCAAGTTACAGGGTGGGGCAAAAACATTCAGTACTTC.

The chain has TRBV9 and TRBJ2-3, with 9 bases identical to TRBD2. This CDR3 spans 16 amino acids. The germline V gene encodes CDR1 SGDLS and CDR2 YYNGEE. The J segment lost 8 bases and the V segment lost 3 bases, leaving 13 bases of the junction unmatched. In nucleotides, the CDR3 is TGTGCCAGCAGCGCCGTAGCGGGGGCCCACGGTGTTACGCAGTATTTT. As protein: CASSAVAGAHGVTQYF.

The CDR3 loop is CASSLAGQGGDYGYTF. The CDR3 DNA reads as TGTGCCAGCAGCCTAGCCGGCCAGGGAGGTGACTATGGCTACACCTTC. The chain combines TRBV27 with TRBJ1-2; maybe TRBD1 (5 bases). This CDR3 comprises 16 residues. The V end was cut by 6 bases, the J end by 3 bases, with 20 bases between. CDR1 and CDR2 from the germline V gene are MNHEY and SMNVEV (reference sequence).

This sequence joins TRBV7-9 and TRBJ2-2, with D tentatively TRBD1 (6 bases). The germline V gene has CDR1 SEHNR and CDR2 FQNEAQ (reference sequence). The length of the CDR3 is 15 residues. Trimming took 7 bases from V and 4 from J, leaving 16 bases between them. The CDR3 is CASTRPGEGTGELFF. CDR3 sequence (DNA): TGTGCCAGCACCCGCCCAGGGGAAGGCACCGGGGAGCTGTTTTTT.

The chain combines TRBV21-1 with TRBJ2-7; the D call TRBD2 from the table was never checked on the DNA. TRBV21-1 is classified as a pseudogene. The CDR3 runs to 15 residues. CDR3 in DNA: TGTGCCAGCAGCAAATGGCCACGGGATCCCTACGAGCAGTACTTC. Its protein product is CASSKWPRDPYEQYF.

The chain links TRBV6-5 to TRBJ1-3; D gene uncertain. Trimming removed 4 bases from V and 4 bases from J, with 14 bases in between. Germline V gene data show CDR1 as MNHEY and CDR2 as SVGAGI. CDR3 length: 15 amino acids. In nucleotides, the CDR3 is TGTGCCAGCAGTTCCCTCGAGGAATCCGGAAACACCATATATTTT. Protein product: CASSSLEESGNTIYF.

CDR3: CASSKDRATNEKLFF. DNA for the CDR3: TGTGCCAGCTCAAAAGACAGAGCAACTAATGAAAAACTGTTTTTT. The rearrangement links TRBV18 to TRBJ1-4, with a tentative D call TRBD1 (5 bases). The CDR3 is 15 amino acids. V dropped 5 bases and J dropped 0 bases, with 10 bases sitting between them. Germline V lookup: CDR1 KGHSH, CDR2 LQKENI.

The chain links TRBV10-3 to TRBJ2-7, with 7 nucleotides matching TRBD1. The germline V gene has CDR1 ENHRY and CDR2 SYGVKD. J was trimmed by 7 bases and V by 8 bases; bases with no gene match: 14. The CDR3 extends over 14 amino acids. The CDR3 here is CAIASGTVLGEQYF. CDR3 nucleotide sequence: TGTGCCATCGCCTCCGGGACAGTACTGGGGGAGCAGTACTTC.

The chain is built from TRBV27 and TRBJ1-5; perhaps TRBD1 as D (5 bases). Trimming pared 1 base from V and 0 bases from J, leaving 16 bases between. Germline V CDR1 and CDR2: MNHEY, SMNVEV (reference sequence). This CDR3 has 18 amino acids. The CDR3 coding sequence is TGTGCCAGCAGTTTATATAACCCGACAGAAAATAGCAATCAGCCCCAGCATTTT. Its translation is CASSLYNPTENSNQPQHF.

This chain links TRBV6-5 with TRBJ2-2; 8 bases are a match to TRBD1. CDR3 length: 13 residues. J lost 5 bases, V lost 7 bases, and 3 bases had no gene match. CDR1 MNHEY and CDR2 SVGAGI come from the germline V gene. The CDR3 protein is CASKTGATGELFF. The CDR3 region has the DNA TGTGCCAGCAAGACAGGGGCAACCGGGGAGCTGTTTTTT.

The chain employs TRBV7-8 and TRBJ1-2; no definite D call. CDR1 is SGHVS and CDR2 is FQNEAQ in the germline V gene. The CDR3 runs to 12 residues. Trimming pared 7 bases from V and 4 bases from J, leaving 10 bases between. The CDR3 region has the DNA TGTGCCAGCACCCGGTACGGCTATGGCTACACCTTC. It is translated as CASTRYGYGYTF.

The chain is built from TRBV10-1 and TRBJ1-2; D is perhaps TRBD1 (6 bases). Germline CDR1 and CDR2: WNHNN and SYGVQD (reference sequence). V was cut by 4 bases and J by 8 bases, with 14 bases left in between. The CDR3 runs to 13 residues. The CDR3 region is CASSADRSRGYTF. The CDR3 DNA sequence: TGCGCCAGCAGTGCCGACAGGAGCAGAGGCTACACCTTC.

This chain joins TRBV5-4 and TRBJ1-6; D not certain. Between the trimmed V and J ends, which lost 0 bases and 7 bases, there was a span of 5 bases. The V gene's germline CDR1 is SGHNT and CDR2 YYREEE (reference sequence). The CDR3 runs 13 residues. CDR3 region: CASSLDSNSPLHF. CDR3 sequence (DNA): TGTGCCAGCAGCTTGGATTCAAATTCACCCCTCCACTTT.

This chain connects TRBV25-1 to TRBJ1-4, with D perhaps TRBD1 (5 bases). Germline lookup yields CDR1 MGHDK and CDR2 SYGVNS. Trimming took off 6 bases at V and 0 bases at J, with 14 bases between the two ends. This CDR3 contains 16 residues. CDR3 protein: CASRTVRIATNEKLFF. The CDR3 nucleotides are TGTGCCAGCAGGACAGTTCGGATTGCAACTAATGAAAAACTGTTTTTT.

The chain carries TRBV30 and TRBJ1-4; D ambiguous. V was trimmed by 0 bases and J by 8 bases, leaving 7 bases between them. CDR1 is GTSNPN and CDR2 is SVGIG in the germline V gene (reference sequence). This CDR3 contains 12 residues. CDR3 in amino acids: CAWSVLREKLFF. The CDR3 bases are TGTGCCTGGAGTGTACTTCGGGAAAAACTGTTTTTT.

This chain connects TRBV29-1 to TRBJ2-4; D is unclear. Germline CDR1 reads SQVTM; CDR2 reads ANQGSEA. Trimming left V 4 bases short and J 1 base short, with 8 bases between. The length of the CDR3 is 13 residues. CDR3 DNA: TGCAGCGTTGTATCCGGGGCCAAAAACATTCAGTACTTC. Translation: CSVVSGAKNIQYF.

The V and J genes are TRBV7-2 and TRBJ2-2; 7 bases match TRBD2. Germline V gene sequence: CDR1 SGHTA, CDR2 FQGNSA. The CDR3 totals 17 residues. V trimming: 4 bases; J trimming: 6 bases; junction bases outside the gene matches: 14. As DNA, the CDR3 is TGTGCCAGCAGCTCCCTTCTTAGCGGGCTTTTTCCCGGGGAGCTGTTTTTT. Its translation is CASSSLLSGLFPGELFF.

V usage is TRBV5-1 and J usage is TRBJ2-3; D is uncertain. The V end lost 0 bases, the J end lost 1 base, and 9 bases lay between the germline ends. The CDR3 totals 15 residues. In germline, CDR1 is SGHRS, CDR2 YFSETQ. The CDR3 reads CASSLVSAGTDTQYF. The CDR3 bases are TGCGCCAGCAGCTTGGTCTCCGCAGGCACAGATACGCAGTATTTT.

This clone was detected once. The chain employs TRBV5-1 and TRBJ1-1, with D possibly matching TRBD1 (5 bases). The V gene lost 0 bases and the J gene lost 1 base, with 7 bases spanning the gap. The germline CDR1 and CDR2 sequences are SGHRS and YFSETQ. This CDR3 has 14 residues. The CDR3 sequence is CASSLAQGNTEAFF. The CDR3 DNA sequence: TGCGCCAGCAGCTTGGCCCAGGGGAACACTGAAGCTTTCTTT.

The V call is TRBV5-1, the J call TRBJ2-3; 8 bases agree with TRBD1. J was trimmed by 4 bases and V by 2 bases; bases with no gene match: 6. The CDR3 sequence is 15 residues long. Germline-derived CDR1 and CDR2 are SGHRS and YFSETQ. For the CDR3, the DNA is TGCGCCAGCAGCTTCTCGACAGGGGACTCAGATACGCAGTATTTT. It encodes CASSFSTGDSDTQYF.

This chain connects TRBV14 to TRBJ1-4; 7 bases map to TRBD1. The CDR3 is 13 amino acids. Germline V gene sequence: CDR1 SGHDN, CDR2 FVKESK. The V and J ends lost 1 base and 10 bases, in that order; junction bases with no gene match: 3. Here the CDR3 reads CASSQGQGGKLFF. CDR3 nucleotide sequence: TGTGCCAGCAGCCAAGGGCAGGGGGGAAAACTGTTTTTT.

The chain links TRBV6-5 to TRBJ1-5; 7 nucleotides line up with TRBD1. Per the germline V gene, CDR1 is MNHEY and CDR2 is SVGAGI. This CDR3 region has 14 residues. V was clipped by 8 bases and J by 1 base; unmatched bases: 5. The CDR3 nucleotides read TGTGCCAGCGACGACAGGGCGAGCAATCAGCCCCAGCATTTT. Its translation is CASDDRASNQPQHF.

The chain combines TRBV4-1 with TRBJ1-4; no clear D. Trimming cost V 9 bases and J 0 bases, with 14 bases left between them. Germline V gives CDR1 MGHRA, CDR2 YSYEKL. The CDR3 length is 15 residues. For the CDR3, the DNA is TGCGCCAGTAACGACCTGGGCGCAACTAATGAAAAACTGTTTTTT. Translating it yields CASNDLGATNEKLFF.

This chain uses TRBV3-1 (or the pseudogene TRBV3-2) with TRBJ2-7; 9 bases match TRBD1. This CDR3 region has 13 residues. Losses at the gene ends were 1 base for V and 9 bases for J; bases not matched to a gene: 4. Germline V gives CDR1 LGHDT, CDR2 YNNKEL (reference sequence). CDR3 in DNA: TGTGCCAGCAGCCAAGTGACAGGGGGAGGGCAGTACTTC. Translation gives CASSQVTGGGQYF.